This passage covers 16 T cell receptor beta chains from one sample sequenced in a study of graft-versus-host responses after intestinal transplantation. These receptors' targets are unknown. This table comes from immunoSEQ multiplex PCR, and its TCRdb copy is limited to in-frame clones, with some not included. The sample lists about 110,000 clones, 93% occurring once. The sample was unstimulated CD8+ T cells sorted from spleen or lymph node cells, taken before intestinal transplant. These receptors were taken from a human donor who received an intestinal transplant.

V is TRBV7-9 and J is TRBJ1-5, with 8 bases fitting TRBD1. CDR3 length equals 14 residues. Germline CDR1 SEHNR, CDR2 FQNEAQ (reference sequence). V dropped 5 bases and J dropped 4; count of bases not matched to a gene: 4. In DNA form, the CDR3 reads TGTGCCAGCAGCCAACAGGGGGAGAATCAGCCCCAGCATTTT. It translates to CASSQQGENQPQHF.

The sample holds one count of this clone. The chain is built from TRBV10-3 and TRBJ2-2, with 9 bases that match TRBD2. The germline CDR1 and CDR2 sequences are ENHRY and SYGVKD. This CDR3 is built from 15 residues. Trimming at V came to 6 bases and at J to 2 bases, leaving 4 bases not matched to a gene. CDR3 amino acids: CAISETSGNTGELFF. CDR3 in DNA: TGTGCCATCAGCGAGACTAGCGGTAACACCGGGGAGCTGTTTTTT.

This chain connects TRBV11-2 to TRBJ2-3, with 8 nucleotides matching TRBD1. Germline values: CDR1 SGHAT, CDR2 FQNNGV. V shed 5 bases, J shed 5 bases, and the junction held 9 bases outside the gene matches. The CDR3 is 15 residues long. Here the CDR3 DNA reads TGTGCCAGCAGCCTAAATATCAGGGGGCTAGATACGCAGTATTTT. It codes for CASSLNIRGLDTQYF.

This chain links TRBV6-5 with TRBJ1-2; D gene ambiguous. The CDR3 covers 13 residues. V lost 2 bases, J lost 4 bases, and 8 bases lay in between. CDR1 and CDR2 (germline): MNHEY, SVGAGI. CDR3 bases: TGTGCCAGCAGTTACCGGCAGAGCTATGGCTACACCTTC. Its translation is CASSYRQSYGYTF.

V gene TRBV28 combines with J gene TRBJ2-7; TRBD1 aligns across 9 bases. The CDR3 loop spans 14 amino acids. Germline values: CDR1 MDHEN, CDR2 SYDVKM. V trimming: 2 bases; J trimming: 3 bases; junction bases outside the gene matches: 2. The CDR3 sequence is CASSLGTGLYEQYF. DNA for the CDR3: TGTGCCAGCAGTTTAGGGACAGGGCTCTACGAGCAGTACTTC.

This sequence joins TRBV28 and TRBJ1-3; no firm D call. This CDR3 region has 11 residues. Trimming took off 2 bases at V and 4 bases at J, with 0 bases between the two ends. The germline V gene encodes CDR1 MDHEN and CDR2 SYDVKM. CDR3 residues: CASSLGNTIYF. CDR3 DNA: TGTGCCAGCAGTTTAGGAAACACCATATATTTT.

The V call is TRBV6-6, the J call TRBJ2-7, with D possibly TRBD2 on 6 matching bases. V was cut by 1 base and J by 0 bases, with 13 bases left in between. The CDR3 spans 16 residues. CDR1 is MNHNY and CDR2 is SVGAGI in the germline V gene (reference sequence). The CDR3, as DNA: TGTGCCAGCAGTTACTGGGGGGTCGGTGGCTCCTACGAGCAGTACTTC. It translates to CASSYWGVGGSYEQYF.

The gene calls are TRBV28 and TRBJ2-7; D uncertain. From germline, CDR1 is MDHEN and CDR2 SYDVKM. The CDR3 runs 14 residues. The V gene lost 3 bases and the J gene lost 1 base, with 10 bases spanning the gap. In DNA form, the CDR3 reads TGTGCCAGCAGTTTTAGGAGAAGGTCCTACGAGCAGTACTTC. Its translation is CASSFRRRSYEQYF.

The chain is built from TRBV2 and TRBJ2-1, with 9 bases fitting TRBD2. Germline CDR1 is SNHLY and CDR2 is FYNNEI. CDR3 length equals 16 residues. Unmatched junction bases numbered 1, after V lost 1 base and J lost 0 bases. The CDR3 sequence is CASSEEAGGSYNEQFF. The CDR3, as DNA: TGTGCCAGCAGTGAAGAAGCGGGAGGCTCCTACAATGAGCAGTTCTTC.

As DNA, the CDR3 is TGTGCCAGCAGCCTAACTTCACCCCTCCACTTT. It codes for CASSLTSPLHF. The genes are TRBV7-9 and TRBJ1-6, with D hard to call. This CDR3 has 11 residues. Germline V lookup: CDR1 SEHNR, CDR2 FQNEAQ (reference sequence). With 5 bases removed from V and 9 bases from J, the gap between germline ends came to 5 bases.

The chain uses TRBV10-1 and TRBJ1-1; no clear D. Germline V CDR1 and CDR2: WNHNN, SYGVQD (reference sequence). V was cut by 2 bases and J by 6 bases, with 13 bases left in between. The CDR3 sequence is 14 residues long. The CDR3 is CASSEGVDGAEAFF. DNA for the CDR3: TGCGCCAGCAGTGAGGGGGTTGATGGCGCTGAAGCTTTCTTT.

The chain couples TRBV5-1 to TRBJ2-1; 9 nucleotides align to TRBD1. Per germline, CDR1 SGHRS and CDR2 YFSETQ. The trim removed 7 bases at V and 10 bases at J, leaving 9 bases unmatched. CDR3 length equals 13 residues. The CDR3 here is CASLGTGQVEQFF. The CDR3 coding sequence is TGCGCCAGCCTAGGGACAGGGCAAGTGGAGCAGTTCTTC.

The chain has TRBV7-3 and TRBJ2-5; D call uncertain. V lost 6 bases to trimming and J lost 1 base, with 15 bases between them. The CDR3 is made up of 15 amino acids. Germline V gives CDR1 SGHTA, CDR2 FQGTGA. In nucleotides, the CDR3 is TGTGCCAGCAGTCGAGGTGTCTCCGCCCAAGAGACCCAGTACTTC. This codes for CASSRGVSAQETQYF.

This chain uses TRBV12-5 with TRBJ1-3, with no clear D. Germline-derived CDR1 and CDR2 are LGHNT and FRNRAP. The CDR3 length is 19 residues. Trimming stripped 0 bases from V and 0 bases from J, with 18 bases between. This chain's CDR3 is CASGLVHAAAGSSGNTIYF. CDR3 bases: TGTGCTAGTGGTTTGGTACACGCAGCCGCCGGTAGCTCTGGAAACACCATATATTTT.

The chain combines TRBV29-1 with TRBJ2-1; the match to TRBD2 covers 9 bases. The J segment lost 0 bases and the V segment lost 4 bases, leaving 10 bases of the junction unmatched. This CDR3 spans 17 amino acids. CDR1 SQVTM and CDR2 ANQGSEA come from the germline V gene. In DNA form, the CDR3 reads TGCAGCGTTGTCTCTAGCGGGATCACCGGCTCCTACAATGAGCAGTTCTTC. Translation: CSVVSSGITGSYNEQFF.

This clone appeared a single time. The rearrangement links TRBV5-4 to TRBJ1-1; D is unresolved. Germline V gene data show CDR1 as SGHNT and CDR2 as YYREEE (reference sequence). The CDR3 has 13 amino acids. The V end lost 3 bases, the J end lost 1 base, and 7 bases lay between the germline ends. The CDR3 nucleotides read TGTGCCAGCAGCTGGGGAGGGAACACTGAAGCTTTCTTT. Translated, it gives CASSWGGNTEAFF.